Following are 28 T cell receptor beta chains from one sample sequenced in a study of cytomegalovirus exposure and HLA in healthy donors. Sequencing was performed with immunoSEQ multiplex PCR; in TCRdb, only in-frame clones are kept and a portion is missing. The sample carries 130,000 to 150,000 clones, roughly nine tenths recorded once. Sample: PBMCs. Every receptor here comes from a man between 18 and 35 years old in good health and CMV-seronegative.

DNA of the CDR3: TGTGCCAGCAGCTCCAGAGGGCCGGGTGAGACTGGAAACACCATATATTTT. It codes for CASSSRGPGETGNTIYF. The rearrangement joins TRBV7-9 to TRBJ1-3, with no clear D. CDR1 is SEHNR and CDR2 is FQNEAQ in the germline V gene (reference sequence). This CDR3 has 17 residues. Trimming took 4 bases from V and 2 from J, leaving 18 bases between them. The whole variable domain, filled in from reference TRBV7-9 and TRBJ1-3, reads DTGVSQNPRHKITKRGQNVTFRCDPISEHNRLYWYRQTLGQGPEFLTYFQNEAQLEKSRLLSDRFSAERPKGSFSTLEIQRTEQGDSAMYLCASSSRGPGETGNTIYFGEGSWLTVV.

This chain connects TRBV4-2 to TRBJ2-2, with no clear D. The CDR3 is 14 residues long. V was shortened by 4 bases and J by 2 bases, with 8 bases between the two germline ends. Germline CDR1 is LGHNA and CDR2 is YNFKEQ. CDR3 amino acids: CASSPPTNTGELFF. The CDR3 nucleotides are TGTGCCAGCAGCCCCCCGACTAACACCGGGGAGCTGTTTTTT.

CDR3 sequence reads: CASSFLGSGEQYF. CDR3 nucleotides: TGTGCCAGCAGCTTCTTAGGATCCGGGGAGCAGTACTTC. The chain employs TRBV5-4 and TRBJ2-7; no firm D call. Per germline, CDR1 SGHNT and CDR2 YYREEE (reference sequence). The CDR3 has 13 amino acids. The V end was cut by 2 bases, the J end by 7 bases, with 13 bases between.

The rearrangement links TRBV29-1 to TRBJ2-4; TRBD1 aligns across 9 bases. This CDR3 region has 13 residues. Per the germline V gene, CDR1 is SQVTM and CDR2 is ANQGSEA. Losses at the gene ends were 6 bases for V and 7 bases for J; bases not matched to a gene: 7. For the CDR3, the DNA is TGCAGCGTAACGGACAGGGGAGGTAACATTCAGTACTTC. Protein: CSVTDRGGNIQYF.

V usage is TRBV5-5 and J usage is TRBJ2-1; TRBD2 matches 12 bases. In germline, CDR1 is SGHKS, CDR2 YYEKEE (reference sequence). This CDR3 has 18 residues. The junction had 8 bases not matched to a gene; V was cut back by 2 bases and J by 2 bases. The CDR3 bases are TGTGCCAGCAGCTTAGCGACTAGCGGGGGACCAGCCTACAATGAGCAGTTCTTC. Encoded protein: CASSLATSGGPAYNEQFF.

The gene calls are TRBV27 and TRBJ2-7; no clear D. V lost 2 bases to trimming and J lost 5 bases, with 25 bases between them. Germline V gene lookup returns CDR1 MNHEY and CDR2 SMNVEV (reference sequence). The CDR3 extends over 18 amino acids. The CDR3 region is CASSLLLLVALPSNEQYV. The CDR3 DNA sequence: TGTGCCAGCAGTTTACTCCTCCTAGTGGCGTTACCAAGCAACGAGCAGTACGTC.

The chain recombines TRBV10-2 with TRBJ2-3; 12 bases align to TRBD2. This CDR3 comprises 15 residues. After removal of 6 bases from V and 6 bases from J, the junction contained 7 bases not matched to a gene. Germline CDR1 WSHSY, CDR2 SAAADI. The CDR3 loop reads CASRTSGSSGDTQYF. The CDR3 region has the DNA TGCGCCAGCAGGACTAGCGGGAGCAGTGGGGATACGCAGTATTTT.

This chain connects TRBV7-9 to TRBJ2-3; the D gene is possibly TRBD1 (6 bases). The CDR3 sequence is 13 residues long. V dropped 3 bases and J dropped 6 bases, with 10 bases sitting between them. Per germline, CDR1 SEHNR and CDR2 FQNEAQ (reference sequence). The CDR3 here is CASSFEGVDTQYF. The CDR3 DNA is TGTGCCAGCAGCTTCGAGGGGGTGGATACGCAGTATTTT.

The chain links TRBV9 to TRBJ1-5, with 10 nucleotides matching TRBD1. This CDR3 is built from 15 residues. The junction had 4 bases not matched to a gene; V was cut back by 4 bases and J by 3 bases. Germline CDR1 SGDLS, CDR2 YYNGEE. CDR3 sequence (DNA): TGTGCCAGCAGCCTAGGACAGGGGGACAATCAGCCCCAGCATTTT. It is translated as CASSLGQGDNQPQHF.

This clone was recorded a few times. The V and J genes are TRBV30 and TRBJ1-6, with no clear D. The V end was cut by 2 bases, the J end by 3 bases, with 11 bases between. The V gene's germline CDR1 is GTSNPN and CDR2 SVGIG (reference sequence). The CDR3 covers 15 residues. The CDR3 DNA sequence: TGTGCCTGGAGTCCGGTTTTGGTCTATAATTCACCCCTCCACTTT. It encodes CAWSPVLVYNSPLHF. Variable domain in full (rest from reference TRBV30 and TRBJ1-6): SQTIHQWPATLVQPVGSPLSLECTVEGTSNPNLYWYRQAAGRGLQLLFYSVGIGQISSEVPQNLSASRPQDRQFILSSKKLLLSDSGFYLCAWSPVLVYNSPLHFGNGTRLTVT.

The chain combines TRBV2 with TRBJ2-1, with 7 bases that match TRBD2. V was clipped by 6 bases and J by 8 bases; unmatched bases: 1. Germline CDR1 SNHLY, CDR2 FYNNEI. This CDR3 comprises 11 residues. CDR3 loop: CASRGLYEQFF. CDR3 DNA: TGTGCCAGCAGGGGACTATATGAGCAGTTCTTC. Combining the CDR3 with reference TRBV2 and TRBJ2-1 gives the whole variable domain EPEVTQTPSHQVTQMGQEVILRCVPISNHLYFYWYRQILGQKVEFLVSFYNNEISEKSEIFDDQFSVERPDGSNFTLKIRSTKLEDSAMYFCASRGLYEQFFGPGTRLTVL.

The CDR3 nucleotides are TGTGCCAGCGAAAGACTAGCGGGGGGGCAGGGCTACGAGCAGTACTTC. As protein: CASERLAGGQGYEQYF. The rearrangement links TRBV11-2 to TRBJ2-7; 14 bases map to TRBD2. This CDR3 region has 16 residues. V shed 8 bases and J 3 bases; nucleotides not matched to a gene: 9. In germline, CDR1 is SGHAT, CDR2 FQNNGV.

The chain couples TRBV9 to TRBJ2-1, with TRBD2 identical over 10 bases. The V gene's germline CDR1 is SGDLS and CDR2 YYNGEE. CDR3 length: 15 residues. Trimming took 1 base from V and 10 from J; bases not matched to a gene: 8. CDR3 DNA sequence: TGTGCCAGCAGCGTATCCAGCGGGAGGGCCCCCGAGCAGTTCTTC. Its protein product is CASSVSSGRAPEQFF.

This chain links TRBV9 with TRBJ2-1, with 7 bases that match TRBD1. CDR1 is SGDLS and CDR2 is YYNGEE in the germline V gene. This CDR3 has 13 amino acids. The trim removed 0 bases at V and 10 bases at J, leaving 4 bases unmatched. The CDR3 sequence: CASSVGGGTEQFF. The CDR3 DNA reads as TGTGCCAGCAGCGTAGGAGGGGGCACGGAGCAGTTCTTC.

The J gene is TRBJ1-2, the V gene TRBV30, with 8 positions matching TRBD1. The ends lost 3 bases at V and 4 bases at J; junction bases unmatched: 10. This CDR3 has 15 amino acids. Germline values: CDR1 GTSNPN, CDR2 SVGIG (reference sequence). DNA of the CDR3: TGTGCCTGGAGACCCTCAGGGGGCGGTACCTATGGCTACACCTTC. Translating it yields CAWRPSGGGTYGYTF. Drawing the rest from reference TRBV30 and TRBJ1-2, the complete variable domain is SQTIHQWPATLVQPVGSPLSLECTVEGTSNPNLYWYRQAAGRGLQLLFYSVGIGQISSEVPQNLSASRPQDRQFILSSKKLLLSDSGFYLCAWRPSGGGTYGYTFGSGTRLTVV.

The J gene is TRBJ1-2, the V gene TRBV6-5; a weak D match, TRBD1 (6 bases). V gave up 5 bases and J gave up 6 bases, with 16 bases separating them. The CDR3 runs to 14 residues. The germline V gene encodes CDR1 MNHEY and CDR2 SVGAGI. CDR3: CASSTDRNWNGYTF. The DNA of the CDR3 is TGTGCCAGCAGTACAGACAGGAATTGGAATGGCTACACCTTC.

This chain uses TRBV27 with TRBJ1-2; 8 nucleotides agree with TRBD1. J was trimmed by 5 bases and V by 5 bases; bases with no gene match: 7. Germline CDR1 reads MNHEY; CDR2 reads SMNVEV (reference sequence). The CDR3 extends over 14 amino acids. The CDR3 DNA is TGTGCCAGCAGTGCGAACACAGGGGGATATGGCTACACCTTC. This encodes CASSANTGGYGYTF.

This sequence joins TRBV4-1 and TRBJ1-1; TRBD1 might be the D (6 bases). This CDR3 has 18 amino acids. Germline V CDR1 and CDR2: MGHRA, YSYEKL. Trimming cost V 2 bases and J 6 bases, with 25 bases left between them. The CDR3 nucleotides read TGCGCCAGCAGCCAACCCAATACAGGGTTCCTCGATTTCTCTGAAGCTTTCTTT. This sequence encodes CASSQPNTGFLDFSEAFF.

The chain uses TRBV5-6 and TRBJ2-2; no definite D call. This CDR3 region has 15 residues. Germline V gives CDR1 SGHDT, CDR2 YYEEEE. The V gene lost 0 bases and the J gene lost 3 bases, with 9 bases spanning the gap. CDR3 in DNA: TGTGCCAGCAGCTTGGTTAGCCCCTACACCGGGGAGCTGTTTTTT. Its translation is CASSLVSPYTGELFF.

The chain is built from TRBV15 and TRBJ2-5, with 8 positions matching TRBD2. CDR3 length equals 14 residues. J lost 2 bases, V lost 3 bases, and 2 bases had no gene match. Per the germline V gene, CDR1 is LNHNV and CDR2 is YYDKDF (reference sequence). The CDR3: CATSRGTRQETQYF. The CDR3 DNA reads as TGTGCCACCAGCAGGGGGACTAGACAAGAGACCCAGTACTTC.

The CDR3 DNA follows: TGTGCCAGCAGCGTAGAGGGGGGGACCGGTCAGCCCCAGCATTTT. Translated, it gives CASSVEGGTGQPQHF. The chain joins TRBV9 to TRBJ1-5; possibly TRBD1 for D (6 bases). The ends were cut back, 0 bases at V and 6 bases at J, with 13 bases in the middle. Germline loops: CDR1 SGDLS, CDR2 YYNGEE. This CDR3 has 15 amino acids.

The chain links TRBV5-6 to TRBJ2-4; a possible D gene is TRBD1 (6 bases). Germline loops: CDR1 SGHDT, CDR2 YYEEEE. V shed 2 bases and J shed 1 base, with 13 bases lying between them. CDR3 length equals 16 residues. CDR3 bases: TGTGCCAGCAGCTTACTGGGGGCTGGCGCCAAAAACATTCAGTACTTC. Translating it yields CASSLLGAGAKNIQYF.

V usage is TRBV12-1 and J usage is TRBJ2-3; the table's D gene call, TRBD2, was not cross checked with the DNA. TRBV12-1 corresponds to a pseudogene. The length of the CDR3 is 18 residues. The CDR3 loop reads CASSFLPSGVGSTDTQYF. The CDR3 nucleotides are TGTGCCAGCAGCTTTCTTCCTAGCGGAGTTGGTAGCACAGATACGCAGTATTTT.

This clone has just one count. The rearrangement uses TRBV18 and TRBJ1-2; D is perhaps TRBD1 (6 bases). The CDR3 is 13 amino acids. V was clipped by 3 bases and J by 5 bases, with 10 bases between them. CDR1 and CDR2 (germline): KGHSH, LQKENI. This CDR3 is CASSPEGGYGYTF. CDR3 in DNA: TGTGCCAGCTCACCCGAGGGGGGGTATGGCTACACCTTC.

V usage is TRBV5-1 and J usage is TRBJ2-7; 9 bases are a match to TRBD1. V shed 0 bases, J shed 2 bases, and the junction held 6 bases outside the gene matches. This CDR3 contains 16 residues. Germline V CDR1 and CDR2: SGHRS, YFSETQ. CDR3 DNA: TGCGCCAGCAGCTTGGGCGGGGACAGGGTGACCTACGAGCAGTACTTC. This sequence encodes CASSLGGDRVTYEQYF.

The chain combines TRBV5-1 with TRBJ2-1; TRBD2 aligns across 8 bases. V was clipped by 4 bases and J by 5 bases; unmatched bases: 8. This CDR3 comprises 15 residues. Germline CDR1 is SGHRS and CDR2 is YFSETQ. CDR3 in amino acids: CASSAGTRSHNEQFF. The DNA for the CDR3 is TGCGCCAGCAGCGCCGGGACTAGGTCCCACAATGAGCAGTTCTTC.

The gene calls are TRBV11-3 and TRBJ2-3; TRBD2 aligns across 7 bases. Trimming took 0 bases from V and 2 from J; bases not matched to a gene: 2. This CDR3 is 15 amino acids long. Per germline, CDR1 SGHNT and CDR2 YENEEA. CDR3 nucleotides: TGTGCCAGCAGCTTAGACGGGAGGTCCACAGATACGCAGTATTTT. Translation: CASSLDGRSTDTQYF.

The rearrangement uses TRBV27 and TRBJ1-2, with a tentative D call TRBD1 (5 bases). This CDR3 comprises 13 residues. V was pared by 9 bases and J by 5 bases, with 16 bases between. Germline V CDR1 and CDR2: MNHEY, SMNVEV (reference sequence). The CDR3 DNA reads TGTGCCAGGTCCCATGGGGGAGGGTATGGCTACACCTTC. Its protein product is CARSHGGGYGYTF.